Sequencing of this T cell receptor (beta chain) was carried out in a study of blood T cells in healthy people across ages. Study conclusions and caveats: Diversity was higher, and naive CD4+ cells more numerous, in long-lived donors than in aged donors.

In its sample, this clonotype was seen many times. Its cognate antigen is unknown. It may be a read error: a sequence one base away is much more abundant. In germline, CDR1 is SGHTA, CDR2 FQGTGA. CDR3 length: 17 residues. Trimming cost V 5 bases and J 4 bases; bases outside gene matches: 11. Primers used in a second PCR of roughly 6 to 11 cycles were a sample-barcoded 5' primer and a J-beta primer mix. From the 5' RACE reads, TCRdb called clonotypes with MiXCR, one entry per CDR3 protein. Of 710,000 or so distinct CDR3 sequences detected, 32% appear once; the ten largest clones hold 15% to 19%. Sequencing used blood. The rearrangement uses TRBV7-3 and TRBJ2-6; 7 bases match TRBD2. The sequence came from a woman at least 80 years old in good health. The CDR3 reads CASSPQLGGIGANVLTF. In DNA, the CDR3 is TGTGCCAGCAGCCCCCAATTGGGGGGGATCGGGGCCAACGTCCTGACTTTC.